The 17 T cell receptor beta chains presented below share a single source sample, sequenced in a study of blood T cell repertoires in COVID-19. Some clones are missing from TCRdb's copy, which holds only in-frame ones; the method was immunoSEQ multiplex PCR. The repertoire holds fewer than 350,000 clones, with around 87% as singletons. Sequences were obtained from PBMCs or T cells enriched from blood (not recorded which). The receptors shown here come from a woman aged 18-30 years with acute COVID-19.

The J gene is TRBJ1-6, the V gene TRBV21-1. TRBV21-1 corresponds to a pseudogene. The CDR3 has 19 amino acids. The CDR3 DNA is TGTGCCAGCAGCAAAGTGGCTTGTGGGGACTTCCATTATAATTCACCCCTCCACTTT. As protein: CASSKVACGDFHYNSPLHF.

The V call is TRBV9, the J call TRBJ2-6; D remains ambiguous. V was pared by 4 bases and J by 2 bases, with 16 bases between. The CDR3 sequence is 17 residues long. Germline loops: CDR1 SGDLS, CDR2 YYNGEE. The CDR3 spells CASSPQLNEAGANVLTF. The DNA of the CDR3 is TGTGCCAGCAGCCCCCAGTTGAATGAGGCTGGGGCCAACGTCCTGACTTTC.

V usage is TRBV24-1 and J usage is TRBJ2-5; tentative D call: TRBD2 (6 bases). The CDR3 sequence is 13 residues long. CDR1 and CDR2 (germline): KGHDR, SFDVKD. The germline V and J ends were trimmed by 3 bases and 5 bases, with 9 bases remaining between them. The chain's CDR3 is CATSDGGSETQYF. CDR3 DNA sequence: TGTGCCACCAGTGATGGAGGGTCGGAGACCCAGTACTTC.

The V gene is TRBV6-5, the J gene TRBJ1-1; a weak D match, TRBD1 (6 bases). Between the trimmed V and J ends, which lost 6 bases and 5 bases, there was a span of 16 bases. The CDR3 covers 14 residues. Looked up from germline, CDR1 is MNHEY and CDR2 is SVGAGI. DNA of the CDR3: TGTGCCAGCAGAGCCCTCGGGGGGCTAACTGAAGCTTTCTTT. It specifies CASRALGGLTEAFF.

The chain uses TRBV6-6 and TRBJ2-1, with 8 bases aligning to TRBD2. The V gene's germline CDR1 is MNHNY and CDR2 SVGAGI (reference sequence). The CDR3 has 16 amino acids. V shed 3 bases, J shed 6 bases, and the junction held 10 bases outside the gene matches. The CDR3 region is CASSYQSAGVLNEQFF. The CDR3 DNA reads TGTGCCAGCAGTTATCAATCAGCGGGAGTTCTCAATGAGCAGTTCTTC.

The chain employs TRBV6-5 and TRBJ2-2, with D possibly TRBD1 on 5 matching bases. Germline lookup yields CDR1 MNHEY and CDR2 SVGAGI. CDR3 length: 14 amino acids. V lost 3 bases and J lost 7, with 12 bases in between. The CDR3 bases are TGTGCCAGCAGTTATTTACAGGATAACGGGGAGCTGTTTTTT. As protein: CASSYLQDNGELFF.

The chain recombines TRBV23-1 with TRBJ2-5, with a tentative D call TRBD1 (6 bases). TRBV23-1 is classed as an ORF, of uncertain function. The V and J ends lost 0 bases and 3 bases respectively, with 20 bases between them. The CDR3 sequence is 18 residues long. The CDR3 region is CASSQSSGAPGAEETQYF. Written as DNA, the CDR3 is TGCGCCAGCAGTCAATCCTCGGGTGCTCCAGGGGCCGAAGAGACCCAGTACTTC.

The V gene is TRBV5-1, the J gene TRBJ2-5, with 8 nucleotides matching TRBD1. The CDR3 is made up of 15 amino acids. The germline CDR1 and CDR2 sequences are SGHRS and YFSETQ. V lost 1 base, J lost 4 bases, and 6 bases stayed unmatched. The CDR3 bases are TGCGCCAGCAGCTTGAACGCAGGGGGCGGAGAGACCCAGTACTTC. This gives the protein CASSLNAGGGETQYF.

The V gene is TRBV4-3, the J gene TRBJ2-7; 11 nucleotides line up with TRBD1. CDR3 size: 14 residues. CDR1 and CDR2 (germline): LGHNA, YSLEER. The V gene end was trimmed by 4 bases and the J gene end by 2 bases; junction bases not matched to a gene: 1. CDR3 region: CASSPGQGAYEQYF. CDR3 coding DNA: TGCGCCAGCAGCCCGGGACAGGGGGCCTACGAGCAGTACTTC.

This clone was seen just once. The chain's CDR3 is CASSQETGSSYEQYF. The CDR3 DNA is TGTGCCAGCAGCCAGGAGACAGGGAGCTCCTACGAGCAGTACTTC. The chain recombines TRBV4-2 with TRBJ2-7; the match to TRBD1 covers 7 bases. The CDR3 loop spans 15 amino acids. The germline gives CDR1 LGHNA, CDR2 YNFKEQ. Trimming at V came to 3 bases and at J to 0 bases, leaving 5 bases not matched to a gene.

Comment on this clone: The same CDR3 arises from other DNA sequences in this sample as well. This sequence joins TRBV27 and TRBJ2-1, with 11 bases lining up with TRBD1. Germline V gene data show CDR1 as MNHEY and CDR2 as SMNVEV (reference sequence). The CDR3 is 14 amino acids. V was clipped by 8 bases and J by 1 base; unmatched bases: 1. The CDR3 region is CASGTGGSYNEQFF. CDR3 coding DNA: TGTGCCAGCGGGACAGGGGGGTCCTACAATGAGCAGTTCTTC.

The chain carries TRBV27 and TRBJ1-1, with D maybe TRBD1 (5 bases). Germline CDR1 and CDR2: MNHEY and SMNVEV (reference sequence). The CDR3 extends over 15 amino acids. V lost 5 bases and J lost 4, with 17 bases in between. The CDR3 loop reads CASSQGSPAATEAFF. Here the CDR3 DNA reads TGTGCCAGCAGTCAGGGCAGCCCGGCGGCCACTGAAGCTTTCTTT.

CDR3 loop: CASSQGGRVSGANVLTF. In DNA, the CDR3 is TGTGCCAGCAGCCAAGGGGGCAGGGTTTCCGGGGCCAACGTCCTGACTTTC. The chain joins TRBV3-1 (or the pseudogene TRBV3-2) to TRBJ2-6; D may be TRBD1 (5 bases). V gave up 1 base and J gave up 4 bases, with 14 bases separating them. Germline V lookup: CDR1 LGHDT, CDR2 YNNKEL (reference sequence). The CDR3 runs to 17 residues.

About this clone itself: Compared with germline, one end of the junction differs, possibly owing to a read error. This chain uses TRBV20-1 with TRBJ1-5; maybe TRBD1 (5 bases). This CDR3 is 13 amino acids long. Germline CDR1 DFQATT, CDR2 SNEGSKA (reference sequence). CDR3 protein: CSASEWGNQPQHF. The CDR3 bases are TGCAGTGCTAGTGAGTGGGGCAACCAGCCCCAGCATTTT.

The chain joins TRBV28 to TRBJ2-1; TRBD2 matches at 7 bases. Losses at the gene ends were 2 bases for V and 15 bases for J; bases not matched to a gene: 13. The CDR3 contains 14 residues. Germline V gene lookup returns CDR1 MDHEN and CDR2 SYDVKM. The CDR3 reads CASSLAEGRVGMFF. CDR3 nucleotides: TGTGCCAGCAGTTTAGCAGAAGGGAGGGTTGGGATGTTCTTC.

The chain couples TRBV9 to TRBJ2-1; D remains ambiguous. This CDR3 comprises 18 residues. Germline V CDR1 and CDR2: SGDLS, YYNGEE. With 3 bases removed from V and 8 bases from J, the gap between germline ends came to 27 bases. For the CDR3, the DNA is TGTGCCAGCAGCGCCAACACCCCTGGTACCCCCTCTCAACATGAGCAGTTCTTC. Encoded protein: CASSANTPGTPSQHEQFF.

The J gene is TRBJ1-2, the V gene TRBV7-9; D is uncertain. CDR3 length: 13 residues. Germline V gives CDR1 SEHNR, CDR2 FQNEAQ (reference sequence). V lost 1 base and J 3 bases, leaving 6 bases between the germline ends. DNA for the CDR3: TGTGCCAGCAGCTTAGGTACGGACTATGGCTACACCTTC. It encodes CASSLGTDYGYTF. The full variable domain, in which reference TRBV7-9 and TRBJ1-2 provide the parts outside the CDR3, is DTGVSQNPRHKITKRGQNVTFRCDPISEHNRLYWYRQTLGQGPEFLTYFQNEAQLEKSRLLSDRFSAERPKGSFSTLEIQRTEQGDSAMYLCASSLGTDYGYTFGSGTRLTVV.